Described below is a single T cell receptor beta chain sequence and its context. The antigen is not known. The J segment lost 7 bases and the V segment lost 8 bases, leaving 8 bases of the junction unmatched. From germline, CDR1 is MNHEY and CDR2 SMNVEV (reference sequence). This CDR3 region has 14 residues. Measured with immunoSEQ multiplex PCR; TCRdb has only the in-frame clones, and not every one. The repertoire holds fewer than 2.5 million clones, over 85% seen once, with 0.36% in the top ten. This entry is derived from a study of shared clonotypes between healthy human individuals. Notes on the study in general: Shared clonotypes: roughly 5% naive CD4, around 3.7% naive CD8, under 2.5% memory CD4, 0.4% to 0.45% memory CD8.

A CD45RA+ naive subset and a CD45RA-negative memory subset were split from CD4+ cells. The TCR comes from a man younger than 35 in good health. Some clones in this sample may be carry-over from other donors' samples. The chain uses TRBV27 and TRBJ1-6; 7 nucleotides agree with TRBD1. The sample taken for sequencing was naive CD4+ T cells from PBMCs. This sample's subset: CD45RA+ positively selected. For the CDR3, the DNA is TGTGCCAGCGGGCGTGGGACAGCCAATTCACCCCTCCACTTT. This encodes CASGRGTANSPLHF.